This T cell receptor beta chain was identified in a study of blood T cells in healthy people across ages. Notes on the study in general: As age increased, TCR beta diversity per million T cells fell in a roughly linear fashion.

V gave up 5 bases and J gave up 5 bases, with 18 bases separating them. The CDR3 sequence is 15 residues long. This clonotype was seen a handful of times. Antigen unknown. Through a sample-barcoded 5' primer and a J-beta primer mix, a second PCR was run for 7 to 11 cycles. From the 5' RACE reads, TCRdb called clonotypes with MiXCR, one entry per CDR3 protein. The table lists approximately 760,000 distinct CDR3 sequences, approximately 25% of them singletons. Peripheral blood from each donor was collected in a volume of about 10 milliliters. This same sample was also part of a study on T cells of mothers and their children. That work contributes: Related and unrelated pairs show similar thymic shaping of TCR recombination output.

Specimen: blood. This chain connects TRBV12-3 or TRBV12-4 to TRBJ1-1, with a weak D call TRBD1 (6 bases). The sequence was obtained from a boy aged 5-17 years in good health. CDR3 in amino acids: CASSLIWGQGTEAFF. CDR3 DNA: TGTGCCAGCAGTCTAATCTGGGGGCAGGGGACTGAAGCTTTCTTT.